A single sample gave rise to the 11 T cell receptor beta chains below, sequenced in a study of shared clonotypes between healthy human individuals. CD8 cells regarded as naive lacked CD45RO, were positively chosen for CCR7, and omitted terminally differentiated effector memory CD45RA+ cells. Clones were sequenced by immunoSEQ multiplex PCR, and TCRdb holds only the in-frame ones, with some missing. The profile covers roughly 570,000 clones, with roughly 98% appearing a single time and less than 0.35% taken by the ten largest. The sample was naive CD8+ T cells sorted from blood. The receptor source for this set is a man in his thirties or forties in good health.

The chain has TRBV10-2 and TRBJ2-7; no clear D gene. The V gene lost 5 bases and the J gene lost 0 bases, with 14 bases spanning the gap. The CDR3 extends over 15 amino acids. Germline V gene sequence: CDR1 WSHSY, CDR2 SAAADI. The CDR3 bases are TGCGCCAGCAGTTGGACCGCCAATCCCTCCTACGAGCAGTACTTC. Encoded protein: CASSWTANPSYEQYF.

In DNA form, the CDR3 reads TGTGCCAGCAGCCAAGGGGAGCGGGCCTACGAGCAGTACTTC. Residues: CASSQGERAYEQYF. The chain has TRBV5-5 and TRBJ2-7; tentatively, D is TRBD2 (6 bases). CDR1 is SGHKS and CDR2 is YYEKEE in the germline V gene (reference sequence). The CDR3 covers 14 residues. Trimming removed 4 bases at V and 2 bases at J, with 13 bases between. Drawing the rest from reference TRBV5-5 and TRBJ2-7, the complete variable domain is DAGVTQSPTHLIKTRGQQVTLRCSPISGHKSVSWYQQVLGQGPQFIFQYYEKEERGRGNFPDRFSARQFPNYSSELNVNALLLGDSALYLCASSQGERAYEQYFGPGTRLTVT.

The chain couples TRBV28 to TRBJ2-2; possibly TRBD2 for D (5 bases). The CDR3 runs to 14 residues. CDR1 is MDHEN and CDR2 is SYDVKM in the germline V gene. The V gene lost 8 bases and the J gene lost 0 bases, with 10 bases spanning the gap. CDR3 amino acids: CASQEVANTGELFF. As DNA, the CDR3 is TGTGCCAGCCAGGAGGTCGCGAACACCGGGGAGCTGTTTTTT.

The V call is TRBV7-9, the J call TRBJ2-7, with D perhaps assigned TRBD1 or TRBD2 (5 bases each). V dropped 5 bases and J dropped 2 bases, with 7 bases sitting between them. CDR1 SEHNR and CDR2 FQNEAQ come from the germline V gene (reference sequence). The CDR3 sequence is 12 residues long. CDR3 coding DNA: TGTGCCAGCAGCGGGGACGCCTACGAGCAGTACTTC. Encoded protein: CASSGDAYEQYF. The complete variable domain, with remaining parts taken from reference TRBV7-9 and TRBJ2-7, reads DTGVSQNPRHKITKRGQNVTFRCDPISEHNRLYWYRQTLGQGPEFLTYFQNEAQLEKSRLLSDRFSAERPKGSFSTLEIQRTEQGDSAMYLCASSGDAYEQYFGPGTRLTVT.

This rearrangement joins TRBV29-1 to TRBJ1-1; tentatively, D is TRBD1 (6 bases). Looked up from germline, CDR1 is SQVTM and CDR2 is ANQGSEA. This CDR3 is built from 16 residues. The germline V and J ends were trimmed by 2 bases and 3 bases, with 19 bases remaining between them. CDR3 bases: TGCAGCGTTGAACCGGGACACCACCCAAGGGACACTGAAGCTTTCTTT. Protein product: CSVEPGHHPRDTEAFF.

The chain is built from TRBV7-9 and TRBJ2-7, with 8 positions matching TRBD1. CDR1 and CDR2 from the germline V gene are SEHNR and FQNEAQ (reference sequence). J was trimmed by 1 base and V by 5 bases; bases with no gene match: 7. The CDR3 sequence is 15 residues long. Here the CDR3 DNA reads TGTGCCAGCAGCCCCCGACAGGGGTTATCCTACGAGCAGTACTTC. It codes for CASSPRQGLSYEQYF.

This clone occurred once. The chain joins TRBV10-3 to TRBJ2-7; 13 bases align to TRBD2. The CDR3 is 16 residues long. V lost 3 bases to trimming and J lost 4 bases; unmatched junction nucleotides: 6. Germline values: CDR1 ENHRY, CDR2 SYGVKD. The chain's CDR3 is CAISDTSGRAGYEQYF. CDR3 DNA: TGTGCCATCAGTGACACTAGCGGGAGGGCCGGATACGAGCAGTACTTC.

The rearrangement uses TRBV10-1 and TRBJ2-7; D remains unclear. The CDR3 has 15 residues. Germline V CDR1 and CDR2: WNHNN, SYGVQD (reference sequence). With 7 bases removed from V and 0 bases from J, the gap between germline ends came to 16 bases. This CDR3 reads CASNECGRSSYEQYF. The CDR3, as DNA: TGCGCCAGCAATGAATGTGGAAGGAGCTCCTACGAGCAGTACTTC.

Written as DNA, the CDR3 is TGTGCCTGGAGTAACAGAAGAGAAATATATTCCTACGAGCAGTACTTC. Protein sequence: CAWSNRREIYSYEQYF. V and J are TRBV30 and TRBJ2-7; no clear D. The CDR3 covers 16 residues. V gave up 2 bases and J gave up 1 base, with 18 bases separating them. CDR1 and CDR2 from the germline V gene are GTSNPN and SVGIG (reference sequence).

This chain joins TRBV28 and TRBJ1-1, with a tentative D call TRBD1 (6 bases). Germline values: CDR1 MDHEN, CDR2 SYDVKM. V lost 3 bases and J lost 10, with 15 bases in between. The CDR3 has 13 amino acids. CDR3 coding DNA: TGTGCCAGCAGTTTCTACAGGGCTATACGAGCTTTCTTT. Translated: CASSFYRAIRAFF.

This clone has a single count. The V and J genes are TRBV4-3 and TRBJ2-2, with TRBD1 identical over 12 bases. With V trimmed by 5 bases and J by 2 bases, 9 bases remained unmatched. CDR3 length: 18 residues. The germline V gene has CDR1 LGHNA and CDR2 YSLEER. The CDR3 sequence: CASSALLGTGGNTGELFF. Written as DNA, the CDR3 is TGCGCCAGCAGCGCTCTCCTCGGGACAGGGGGCAACACCGGGGAGCTGTTTTTT.